One TCR beta chain is described in this entry. The sample belongs to a study of OX40 agonist ivuxolimab in advanced cancers. This CDR3 contains 14 residues. Germline assignment: CDR1 WSHSY and CDR2 SAAADI. Between the trimmed V and J ends, which lost 6 bases and 8 bases, there was a span of 17 bases. Clones were sequenced by immunoSEQ multiplex PCR, and TCRdb holds only the in-frame ones, with some missing. The sample holds 70,000 or so clones; approximately 90% are singletons and the top ten take more than 0.8%. Enrollment shut out patients with autoimmune disease history or systemic immunosuppression.

The clonotype comes from an adult with an advanced solid tumor such as melanoma, head and neck, liver or kidney cancer. The V call is TRBV10-2, the J call TRBJ1-5; D unresolved. Sequencing used CD4+ or CD8+ T cells sorted from blood, obtained in a trial of the OX40 agonist ivuxolimab. Here the CDR3 DNA reads TGCGCCAGCAGCGCCAATGGAGGCGGAGAGCCCCAGCATTTT. This gives the protein CASSANGGGEPQHF.